The 13 T cell receptor beta chains presented below share a single source sample, sequenced in a study of shared clonotypes between healthy human individuals. Only in-frame clones appear in the TCRdb table, and some are missing; sequencing was by immunoSEQ multiplex PCR. The sample yields roughly 2 million clones, roughly 96% seen once. The sequencing input was naive CD4+ T cells sorted from blood. Subset defined: CD45RA+ positively selected. The origin of the receptors is a man younger than 35 in good health.

This clone was seen a single time. V gene TRBV10-3 combines with J gene TRBJ2-3, with D perhaps matching TRBD2 (6 bases). The CDR3 runs to 17 residues. CDR1 is ENHRY, CDR2 SYGVKD, per germline. The V and J ends lost 6 bases and 3 bases respectively, with 22 bases between them. CDR3 sequence: CAISPFGLVAGTDTQYF. In DNA, the CDR3 is TGTGCCATCAGCCCCTTTGGGCTTGTCGCGGGGACAGATACGCAGTATTTT.

This clone was counted a single time. The chain uses TRBV28 and TRBJ2-3; 9 nucleotides agree with TRBD1. V was pared by 6 bases and J by 2 bases, with 3 bases of the junction left unmatched. Germline CDR1 MDHEN, CDR2 SYDVKM. CDR3 length equals 14 residues. The CDR3 coding sequence is TGTGCCAGCAGAAGGACAGGGGCCACAGATACGCAGTATTTT. Translated: CASRRTGATDTQYF.

The rearrangement joins TRBV28 to TRBJ1-2; no definite D call. The CDR3 is 12 amino acids. With 6 bases removed from V and 12 bases from J, the gap between germline ends came to 17 bases. From germline, CDR1 is MDHEN and CDR2 SYDVKM. As DNA, the CDR3 is TGTGCCAGCAGAACCCCCGGGTCGGGCAACACCTTC. Amino acid sequence: CASRTPGSGNTF.

A remark on this clone: Other DNA sequences in this sample translate to the same CDR3. The V and J genes are TRBV5-6 and TRBJ2-1; D may be TRBD1 (8 bases). With 2 bases removed from V and 3 bases from J, the gap between germline ends came to 21 bases. The CDR3 is 18 residues long. Germline CDR1 SGHDT, CDR2 YYEEEE. DNA of the CDR3: TGTGCCAGCAGCTTAGACCGTCCACAGGGGGGGGTCTACAATGAGCAGTTCTTC. This sequence encodes CASSLDRPQGGVYNEQFF.

V gene TRBV4-3 combines with J gene TRBJ2-2; 9 bases are shared with TRBD1. CDR1 LGHNA and CDR2 YSLEER come from the germline V gene. The CDR3 is 18 amino acids. Losses at the gene ends were 0 bases for V and 2 bases for J; bases not matched to a gene: 7. The chain's CDR3 is CASSQERGQGLNTGELFF. The DNA for the CDR3 is TGCGCCAGCAGCCAAGAAAGGGGACAGGGATTAAACACCGGGGAGCTGTTTTTT.

This clone appeared a single time. The same CDR3 arises from other DNA sequences in this sample as well. The V call is TRBV2, the J call TRBJ1-1; no clear D gene. V gave up 1 base and J gave up 2 bases, with 5 bases separating them. CDR1 is SNHLY and CDR2 is FYNNEI in the germline V gene. The CDR3 consists of 13 residues. DNA of the CDR3: TGTGCCAGCAGTGAAGGGGCAAACACTGAAGCTTTCTTT. Translation gives CASSEGANTEAFF.

The chain links TRBV30 to TRBJ2-2; 7 bases are a match to TRBD2. Looked up from germline, CDR1 is GTSNPN and CDR2 is SVGIG (reference sequence). The junction had 1 base not matched to a gene; V was cut back by 0 bases and J by 0 bases. The CDR3 is made up of 15 amino acids. The CDR3 DNA reads TGTGCCTGGAGTGTTCGGGGGGCGAACACCGGGGAGCTGTTTTTT. It yields the protein CAWSVRGANTGELFF. Variable domain in full (rest from reference TRBV30 and TRBJ2-2): SQTIHQWPATLVQPVGSPLSLECTVEGTSNPNLYWYRQAAGRGLQLLFYSVGIGQISSEVPQNLSASRPQDRQFILSSKKLLLSDSGFYLCAWSVRGANTGELFFGEGSRLTVL.

The J gene is TRBJ1-2, the V gene TRBV2; D uncertain. There are 14 residues in the CDR3. Germline V CDR1 and CDR2: SNHLY, FYNNEI. The V gene lost 1 base and the J gene lost 0 bases, with 6 bases spanning the gap. CDR3 amino acids: CASSEVVPNYGYTF. CDR3 bases: TGTGCCAGCAGTGAAGTTGTGCCTAACTATGGCTACACCTTC.

The chain recombines TRBV2 with TRBJ2-5, with 9 bases aligning to TRBD1. Germline CDR1 and CDR2: SNHLY and FYNNEI. V lost 3 bases, J lost 7 bases, and 6 bases stayed unmatched. The CDR3 sequence is 14 residues long. Here the CDR3 reads CASSDVGQGRTQYF. The CDR3 DNA is TGTGCCAGCAGTGACGTGGGACAGGGAAGGACCCAGTACTTC. Full variable domain (rest looked up from reference TRBV2 and TRBJ2-5): EPEVTQTPSHQVTQMGQEVILRCVPISNHLYFYWYRQILGQKVEFLVSFYNNEISEKSEIFDDQFSVERPDGSNFTLKIRSTKLEDSAMYFCASSDVGQGRTQYFGPGTRLLVL.

About this clone: No DNA is shown, since the ends of the CDR3 on it are uncertain; the CDR3 is the one TCRdb lists. This chain uses TRBV2 with TRBJ2-3; TRBD2, the table's D call, lacks a check against the DNA. Germline V gives CDR1 SNHLY, CDR2 FYNNEI. The length of the CDR3 is 13 amino acids, counting both ends. This CDR3 reads CASSVGLGTSIFF.

The J gene is TRBJ1-1, the V gene TRBV28; 11 bases are a match to TRBD1. In germline, CDR1 is MDHEN, CDR2 SYDVKM. V lost 1 base to trimming and J lost 4 bases; unmatched junction nucleotides: 14. The CDR3 consists of 19 residues. CDR3 protein: CASSLSKILGQGETTEAFF. CDR3 coding DNA: TGTGCCAGCAGTTTATCCAAGATACTGGGACAGGGGGAGACCACTGAAGCTTTCTTT.

The V call is TRBV2, the J call TRBJ2-1; D is perhaps TRBD2 (5 bases). The germline gives CDR1 SNHLY, CDR2 FYNNEI. The V and J ends lost 3 bases and 0 bases respectively, with 9 bases between them. The CDR3 runs to 15 residues. CDR3 amino acids: CASSDEGISYNEQFF. Here the CDR3 DNA reads TGTGCCAGCAGTGACGAGGGAATCTCCTACAATGAGCAGTTCTTC.

The rearrangement uses TRBV5-4 and TRBJ2-1; D gene ambiguous. The CDR3 is made up of 14 amino acids. Germline CDR1 and CDR2: SGHNT and YYREEE (reference sequence). V was trimmed by 3 bases and J by 5 bases, leaving 12 bases between them. The CDR3 here is CASSWPTTNNEQFF. The CDR3 DNA sequence: TGTGCCAGCAGCTGGCCGACCACAAACAATGAGCAGTTCTTC.